This T cell receptor (beta chain) is from a study of cytomegalovirus exposure and HLA in healthy donors. Overall study: Sequencing of about 179 million T cells in an earlier analysis found approximately 120 million unique TCR beta sequences. The study's findings and limits: The study flagged fewer than 200 TCR beta chains as cytomegalovirus-associated. According to an earlier analysis, most TCR beta V segments yielded productive rearrangements about 87% or about 30% of the time.

In the PCR, 60 Vbeta and 13 Jbeta primers were used. The repertoire was sequenced with immunoSEQ multiplex PCR; TCRdb's copy has only in-frame clones and lacks some. The sample holds more than 35,000 clones, almost 70% seen once. In nominal health when sampled, donors likely had unrecorded immune exposures nonetheless. Per germline, CDR1 SNHLY and CDR2 FYNNEI. The V gene lost 6 bases and the J gene lost 8 bases, with 13 bases spanning the gap. The CDR3 is 12 amino acids. Concerning this clone: Its antigen is not identified.

The sequenced sample was PBMCs. This clonotype was obtained from a middle-aged man in good health and CMV-seronegative. This chain uses TRBV2 with TRBJ1-2, with D possibly TRBD1 on 5 matching bases. The CDR3 coding sequence is TGTGCCAGCAGACTGGGAGGGGACGGCTACACCTTC. Protein sequence: CASRLGGDGYTF.